The 19 T cell receptor beta chains below come from one sample, sequenced in a study of T-cell memory formation after mild COVID-19. TCRdb fed the 5' RACE reads into MiXCR, producing one record per CDR3 protein. The repertoire includes 450,000 to 700,000 distinct CDR3 sequences, 18% of them detected once, and more than 10% sits in the top ten. Sample: PBMCs or a T cell subset sorted from them (not recorded which). These receptor sequences come from an adult woman who had mild COVID-19 (a few samples of this study predate the infection). Cell type and time point are not known.

This clonotype turned up a few times. The chain has TRBV6-5 and TRBJ1-2; a weak D match, TRBD1 (6 bases). The length of the CDR3 is 16 residues. Germline values: CDR1 MNHEY, CDR2 SVGAGI. Trimming removed 0 bases at V and 5 bases at J, with 16 bases between. Here the CDR3 DNA reads TGTGCCAGCAGTTACTCAGTGCCAGGGGAGGAATATGGCTACACCTTC. Residues: CASSYSVPGEEYGYTF.

This clonotype is a singleton in its sample. This chain connects TRBV5-1 to TRBJ2-3; TRBD2 aligns across 8 bases. With 2 bases clipped from V and 1 base from J, the junction kept 6 bases outside the gene matches. Germline loops: CDR1 SGHRS, CDR2 YFSETQ. This CDR3 is built from 16 residues. CDR3 residues: CASSFRSGGGTDTQYF. CDR3 in DNA: TGCGCCAGCAGCTTCCGGTCGGGAGGGGGCACAGATACGCAGTATTTT.

CDR3: CASSLGSRGDTDTQYF. The DNA of the CDR3 is TGCGCCAGCAGCTTGGGGTCGCGGGGGGACACAGATACGCAGTATTTT. The chain joins TRBV5-1 to TRBJ2-3, with 8 bases identical to TRBD2. Trimming cost V 0 bases and J 2 bases; bases outside gene matches: 5. This CDR3 has 16 amino acids. Germline loops: CDR1 SGHRS, CDR2 YFSETQ.

This clonotype appeared a few times. V and J are TRBV7-9 and TRBJ1-5, with no clear D. V lost 10 bases and J 9 bases, leaving 25 bases between the germline ends. CDR3 length: 15 amino acids. Germline V gene lookup returns CDR1 SEHNR and CDR2 FQNEAQ (reference sequence). This chain's CDR3 is CATTEGGGVLLPQHF. In DNA, the CDR3 is TGTGCCACTACGGAGGGCGGAGGCGTTCTTTTGCCCCAGCATTTT.

This clonotype has just a few counts. The chain has TRBV9 and TRBJ1-6; D remains unclear. The V gene's germline CDR1 is SGDLS and CDR2 YYNGEE. The CDR3 runs 15 residues. Trimming took 0 bases from V and 6 from J, leaving 10 bases between them. This chain's CDR3 is CASSVAQASNSPLHF. The CDR3 DNA reads as TGTGCCAGCAGCGTAGCCCAAGCCAGTAATTCACCCCTCCACTTT.

This clonotype was recorded at least ten times. This chain uses TRBV20-1 with TRBJ2-1; D may be TRBD1 (6 bases). Germline CDR1 is DFQATT and CDR2 is SNEGSKA (reference sequence). CDR3 length: 16 residues. V was cut by 0 bases and J by 14 bases, with 26 bases left in between. CDR3 loop: CSARDQYRVARMEEFF. In DNA, the CDR3 is TGCAGTGCTAGAGATCAGTACAGGGTCGCCCGCATGGAAGAGTTCTTC.

This chain links TRBV19 with TRBJ2-3; no definite D call. CDR3 size: 16 residues. Trimming stripped 6 bases from V and 0 bases from J, with 16 bases between. The germline gives CDR1 LNHDA, CDR2 SQIVND (reference sequence). CDR3 coding DNA: TGTGCCAGTAGCCGTGCTTGGGCCCTTAGCACAGATACGCAGTATTTT. It translates to CASSRAWALSTDTQYF.

The sample holds a few counts of this clonotype. The chain couples TRBV29-1 to TRBJ2-7, with 8 bases fitting TRBD2. Trimming took 0 bases from V and 6 from J; bases not matched to a gene: 10. CDR3 size: 15 residues. The germline V gene encodes CDR1 SQVTM and CDR2 ANQGSEA. This chain's CDR3 is CSVEDLPGGPAEQYF. CDR3 DNA sequence: TGCAGCGTTGAAGATCTTCCGGGAGGGCCCGCCGAGCAGTACTTC.

The chain has TRBV5-5 and TRBJ2-5, with D hard to call. This CDR3 contains 13 residues. The germline CDR1 and CDR2 sequences are SGHKS and YYEKEE (reference sequence). The V gene lost 2 bases and the J gene lost 4 bases, with 9 bases spanning the gap. In DNA form, the CDR3 reads TGTGCCAGCAGCTTATCCGCATCAGAGACCCAGTACTTC. Translating gives CASSLSASETQYF.

The gene calls are TRBV4-2 and TRBJ1-4; D remains unclear. The ends were cut back, 8 bases at V and 1 base at J, with 14 bases in the middle. The CDR3 length is 15 residues. CDR1 is LGHNA and CDR2 is YNFKEQ in the germline V gene. The CDR3 is CASRIVRQTNEKLFF. DNA for the CDR3: TGTGCCAGCCGAATTGTGCGGCAAACTAATGAAAAACTGTTTTTT.

This chain joins TRBV7-9 and TRBJ1-2; unclear D gene. The V and J ends lost 5 bases and 3 bases respectively, with 10 bases between them. CDR1 SEHNR and CDR2 FQNEAQ come from the germline V gene (reference sequence). This CDR3 region has 13 residues. As DNA, the CDR3 is TGTGCCAGCAGCGGCGAGGGCTACTATGGCTACACCTTC. Translating gives CASSGEGYYGYTF.

This clonotype was picked up a small number of times. This chain links TRBV24-1 with TRBJ2-1, with TRBD1 as a possible D gene (5 bases). Germline assignment: CDR1 KGHDR and CDR2 SFDVKD. This CDR3 is 13 amino acids long. The germline V and J ends were trimmed by 4 bases and 8 bases, with 11 bases remaining between them. CDR3 bases: TGTGCCACCAGTGACGAAGGGGCTCATGAGCAGTTCTTC. As protein: CATSDEGAHEQFF.

The chain recombines TRBV7-9 with TRBJ2-3, with 11 bases aligning to TRBD2. Trimming cost V 5 bases and J 1 base; bases outside gene matches: 8. CDR1 and CDR2 from the germline V gene are SEHNR and FQNEAQ (reference sequence). This CDR3 has 17 amino acids. This CDR3 reads CASSPGTSGARTDTQYF. CDR3 DNA: TGTGCCAGCAGCCCTGGGACTAGCGGCGCACGCACAGATACGCAGTATTTT.

The gene calls are TRBV6-6 and TRBJ2-1; TRBD2 matches 8 bases. V was clipped by 5 bases and J by 2 bases; unmatched bases: 14. The CDR3 contains 18 residues. Germline values: CDR1 MNHNY, CDR2 SVGAGI (reference sequence). DNA of the CDR3: TGTGCCAGCAGTAAGGGACGGGGGGGGAAGAGCGCCTACAATGAGCAGTTCTTC. This sequence encodes CASSKGRGGKSAYNEQFF.

This sequence joins TRBV7-6 and TRBJ1-4; D may be TRBD1 (6 bases). Trimming stripped 1 base from V and 5 bases from J, with 20 bases between. The germline gives CDR1 SGHVS, CDR2 FNYEAQ. There are 18 residues in the CDR3. The CDR3 sequence: CASSLVRALEGGNEKLFF. The CDR3 DNA sequence: TGTGCCAGCAGCTTAGTGCGGGCGCTTGAAGGGGGAAATGAAAAACTGTTTTTT.

The V and J genes are TRBV20-1 and TRBJ2-7; D gene unclear. There are 13 residues in the CDR3. V gave up 6 bases and J gave up 2 bases, with 14 bases separating them. Germline V gene sequence: CDR1 DFQATT, CDR2 SNEGSKA (reference sequence). Here the CDR3 DNA reads TGCAGTGCCTCTATGGCGGAGACCTACGAGCAGTACTTC. It yields the protein CSASMAETYEQYF.

This clonotype was found once. The V call is TRBV27, the J call TRBJ2-7; 7 positions match TRBD1. V lost 6 bases, J lost 2 bases, and 7 bases stayed unmatched. The CDR3 sequence is 14 residues long. Germline V gene lookup returns CDR1 MNHEY and CDR2 SMNVEV (reference sequence). The CDR3 region is CASRIDRVAYEQYF. In nucleotides, the CDR3 is TGTGCCAGCAGAATAGACAGGGTGGCCTACGAGCAGTACTTC.

Many counts were recorded for this clonotype. The chain recombines TRBV7-9 with TRBJ2-1; D uncertain. The CDR3 extends over 12 amino acids. V shed 2 bases and J shed 7 bases, with 6 bases lying between them. CDR1 and CDR2 (germline): SEHNR, FQNEAQ (reference sequence). Written as DNA, the CDR3 is TGTGCCAGCAGCTTAATTCCGAATGAGCAGTTCTTC. Its protein product is CASSLIPNEQFF.

This clonotype was recorded a few times. The chain has TRBV30 and TRBJ1-5; weak D call: TRBD1 (5 bases). With 2 bases removed from V and 6 bases from J, the gap between germline ends came to 17 bases. Looked up from germline, CDR1 is GTSNPN and CDR2 is SVGIG (reference sequence). This CDR3 region has 15 residues. CDR3 protein: CAWSSLEGQRQPQHF. In DNA form, the CDR3 reads TGTGCCTGGAGTTCCCTGGAGGGGCAGCGTCAGCCCCAGCATTTT.